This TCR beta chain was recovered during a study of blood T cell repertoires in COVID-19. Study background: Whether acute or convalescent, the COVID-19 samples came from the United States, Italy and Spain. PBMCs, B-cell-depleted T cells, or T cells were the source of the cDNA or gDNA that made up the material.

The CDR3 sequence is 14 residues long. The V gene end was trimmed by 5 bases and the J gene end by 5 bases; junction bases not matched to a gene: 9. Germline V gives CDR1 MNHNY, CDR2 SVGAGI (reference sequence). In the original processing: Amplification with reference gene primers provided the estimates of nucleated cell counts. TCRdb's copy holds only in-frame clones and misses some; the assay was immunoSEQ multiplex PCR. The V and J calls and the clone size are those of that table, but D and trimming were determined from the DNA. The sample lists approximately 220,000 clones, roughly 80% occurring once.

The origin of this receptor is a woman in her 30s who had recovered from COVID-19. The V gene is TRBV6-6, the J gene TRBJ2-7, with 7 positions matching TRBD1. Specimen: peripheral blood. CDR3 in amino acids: CASSRELQGNEQYF. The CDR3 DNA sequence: TGTGCCAGCAGTCGGGAATTACAGGGGAACGAGCAGTACTTC.